One sample yielded the 16 T cell receptor beta chains listed below, sequenced in a study of blood T cells in healthy people across ages. It was with a sample-barcoded 5' primer and a J-beta primer mix that a second PCR of roughly 7 to 12 cycles was run. TCRdb analysed the 5' RACE reads with MiXCR anew, one entry per CDR3 protein. The data hold 750,000 to 950,000 distinct CDR3 sequences, with just under 30% observed a single time. The same specimen was also included in a second study, on T cells of mothers and their children.

The sample was blood. Every receptor here comes from a woman in her thirties or forties in good health.

This clonotype was counted at least ten times. This chain joins TRBV20-1 and TRBJ1-2; D remains ambiguous. The V and J ends lost 6 bases and 6 bases respectively, with 14 bases between them. The CDR3 totals 12 residues. CDR1 and CDR2 from the germline V gene are DFQATT and SNEGSKA (reference sequence). Written as DNA, the CDR3 is TGCAGTGCGACGAAAGGACGGGATGGCTACACCTTC. It is translated as CSATKGRDGYTF.

This clonotype was recorded at least ten times. This chain uses TRBV29-1 with TRBJ2-1, with 8 bases lining up with TRBD2. V shed 5 bases, J shed 0 bases, and the junction held 3 bases outside the gene matches. The CDR3 loop spans 14 amino acids. Germline V gene sequence: CDR1 SQVTM, CDR2 ANQGSEA. The CDR3, as DNA: TGCAGCGTTACGGCGGGGGGCTCCTACAATGAGCAGTTCTTC. Translated: CSVTAGGSYNEQFF.

The CDR3 is CASSSDRAAYNEQYF. DNA for the CDR3: TGTGCCAGCAGCTCCGACAGGGCAGCCTACAATGAGCAGTACTTC. The genes are TRBV7-2 and TRBJ2-7, with 7 bases that match TRBD1. This CDR3 is 15 amino acids long. V shed 4 bases, J shed 7 bases, and the junction held 13 bases outside the gene matches. CDR1 and CDR2 (germline): SGHTA, FQGNSA.

Details on this clonotype: An end of the junction does not agree with germline; a read error may underlie this. The V call is TRBV15, the J call TRBJ2-1, with 7 bases that match TRBD1. The germline V gene has CDR1 LNHNV and CDR2 YYDKDF (reference sequence). This CDR3 spans 14 amino acids. CDR3 nucleotides: TGTGCCACTAGCAGAGATGCTAAGGGGGCAAGGCAGTTCTTC. This sequence encodes CATSRDAKGARQFF.

V gene TRBV5-1 combines with J gene TRBJ2-5, with TRBD1 matching over 8 bases. V was clipped by 1 base and J by 4 bases; unmatched bases: 9. CDR3 length: 16 amino acids. CDR1 is SGHRS and CDR2 is YFSETQ in the germline V gene. The DNA of the CDR3 is TGCGCCAGCAGCTTGTCGTTCCAGGGGGCGGGAGAGACCCAGTACTTC. It codes for CASSLSFQGAGETQYF.

In its sample, this clonotype was seen many times. The chain carries TRBV27 and TRBJ2-1, with 8 positions matching TRBD1. The CDR3 is 14 residues long. Germline CDR1 MNHEY, CDR2 SMNVEV (reference sequence). The junction had 4 bases not matched to a gene; V was cut back by 5 bases and J by 4 bases. CDR3 in amino acids: CASSLGQVYNEQFF. DNA for the CDR3: TGTGCCAGCAGTCTGGGACAGGTTTACAATGAGCAGTTCTTC.

Note on this clonotype: An end of the junction differs from the germline gene, which may be a read error. The chain couples TRBV12-3 or TRBV12-4 to TRBJ2-7, with 14 bases identical to TRBD2. CDR3 length: 17 amino acids. CDR3 sequence: CANSPGGLAGAPYEQYF. Written as DNA, the CDR3 is TGTGCCAACAGTCCAGGGGGACTAGCGGGGGCACCCTACGAGCAGTACTTC.

This clonotype was counted between two and nine times. The J gene is TRBJ2-7, the V gene TRBV5-6, with D possibly matching TRBD1 (6 bases). CDR3 length: 13 amino acids. Looked up from germline, CDR1 is SGHDT and CDR2 is YYEEEE. V was pared by 4 bases and J by 3 bases, with 11 bases between. The CDR3 sequence: CASSPLQGYEQYF. CDR3 sequence (DNA): TGTGCCAGCAGCCCATTACAGGGCTACGAGCAGTACTTC. Looking up the rest from reference TRBV5-6 and TRBJ2-7 gives the full variable domain: DAGVTQSPTHLIKTRGQQVTLRCSPKSGHDTVSWYQQALGQGPQFIFQYYEEEERQRGNFPDRFSGHQFPNYSSELNVNALLLGDSALYLCASSPLQGYEQYFGPGTRLTVT.

Many counts were recorded for this clonotype. The gene calls are TRBV9 and TRBJ2-3, with D perhaps given as TRBD1 or TRBD2 (5 bases each). Trimming shortened V by 3 bases and J by 7 bases, and 21 bases separated the two germline ends. CDR1 is SGDLS, CDR2 YYNGEE, per germline. The CDR3 has 16 amino acids. CDR3 protein: CASSASPGPTQNTQYF. The DNA for the CDR3 is TGTGCCAGCAGCGCATCCCCGGGACCCACACAGAATACGCAGTATTTT.

At least ten counts were recorded for this clonotype. This chain uses TRBV12-3 or TRBV12-4 with TRBJ2-5, with D maybe TRBD2 (6 bases). This CDR3 has 15 amino acids. Trimming took off 2 bases at V and 3 bases at J, with 13 bases between the two ends. The CDR3 is CASSLPGRGEETQYF. The CDR3 DNA reads as TGTGCCAGCAGTTTACCAGGGCGGGGAGAAGAGACCCAGTACTTC.

This clonotype was counted between two and nine times. The gene calls are TRBV3-1 and TRBJ2-1; possibly TRBD2 for D (5 bases). The CDR3 runs 15 residues. CDR1 and CDR2 from the germline V gene are LGHDT and YNNKEL (reference sequence). Trimming cost V 0 bases and J 4 bases, with 10 bases left between them. CDR3 sequence: CASSQDATTYNEQFF. In DNA form, the CDR3 reads TGTGCCAGCAGCCAAGACGCGACTACTTACAATGAGCAGTTCTTC.

The chain recombines TRBV11-1 with TRBJ1-1, with no clear D. Trimming cost V 2 bases and J 0 bases, with 7 bases left between them. Germline CDR1 is SGHAT and CDR2 is FQDESV (reference sequence). CDR3 length: 14 amino acids. The CDR3 is CASSLQLMNTEAFF. For the CDR3, the DNA is TGTGCCAGCAGCTTACAACTGATGAACACTGAAGCTTTCTTT.

There are a few counts of this clonotype. The genes are TRBV12-3 or TRBV12-4 and TRBJ2-3; no clear D gene. This CDR3 spans 15 amino acids. Trimming shortened V by 6 bases and J by 0 bases, and 13 bases separated the two germline ends. CDR3 nucleotides: TGTGCCAGCAGCCCCACGACGGTGAGCACAGATACGCAGTATTTT. This gives the protein CASSPTTVSTDTQYF.

The J gene is TRBJ2-5, the V gene TRBV5-5; either TRBD1 or TRBD2 may fit D (5 bases each). Between the trimmed V and J ends, which lost 6 bases and 1 base, there was a span of 19 bases. This CDR3 is built from 16 residues. Germline lookup yields CDR1 SGHKS and CDR2 YYEKEE (reference sequence). CDR3 residues: CASTSTLAGGQETQYF. The DNA of the CDR3 is TGTGCCAGCACCTCCACCCTAGCTGGGGGCCAAGAGACCCAGTACTTC.

This chain links TRBV7-9 with TRBJ2-1; D remains ambiguous. V lost 1 base, J lost 0 bases, and 7 bases lay in between. The CDR3 extends over 15 amino acids. The germline gives CDR1 SEHNR, CDR2 FQNEAQ (reference sequence). Written as DNA, the CDR3 is TGTGCCAGCAGCTTAGTTAAGGGCTCCTACAATGAGCAGTTCTTC. Translating it yields CASSLVKGSYNEQFF.

This clonotype was observed at least ten times. This CDR3 reads CASSLEASGSQETQYF. Here the CDR3 DNA reads TGTGCCAGCAGCTTAGAGGCTAGCGGGAGCCAAGAGACCCAGTACTTC. This sequence joins TRBV7-9 and TRBJ2-5, with 10 bases lining up with TRBD2. Germline assignment: CDR1 SEHNR and CDR2 FQNEAQ (reference sequence). After removal of 1 base from V and 1 base from J, the junction contained 3 bases not matched to a gene. The CDR3 consists of 16 residues.